The 3 T cell receptor beta chains below were found in one sample sequenced in a study of T cell repertoires in aging, cancer and after chemotherapy. A mixed TRB-A/B primer pool amplified rearranged TRB by multiplex touch-down PCR. TCRdb itself ran the multiplex PCR reads through MiXCR, one entry per CDR3 protein. The repertoire includes about 8,500 distinct CDR3 sequences, just over 40% of them detected once, and around 12% sits in the top ten. The template was genomic DNA from peripheral blood, not RNA. Sample: blood. The origin of the receptors is a human donor with a solid tumor.

Relative to its sample, this clonotype is medium-sized (0.01 to 0.1%). The gene calls are TRBV29-1 and TRBJ2-3, with 11 bases that match TRBD1. The CDR3 runs to 15 residues. Germline V gene data show CDR1 as SQVTM and CDR2 as ANQGSEA. After removal of 4 bases from V and 3 bases from J, the junction contained 6 bases not matched to a gene. CDR3 in DNA: TGCAGCGTTGCCGTCGGGACAGGGGGTACAGATACGCAGTATTTT. This translates into CSVAVGTGGTDTQYF.

In its sample, this clonotype was seen a few times. V is TRBV6-2 or TRBV6-3 and J is TRBJ1-1, with D maybe TRBD1 (5 bases). Germline V lookup: CDR1 MNHEY, CDR2 SVGEGT. V lost 2 bases and J lost 1, with 11 bases in between. The CDR3 has 15 amino acids. The CDR3 sequence is CASSYVHGGNTEAFF. For the CDR3, the DNA is TGTGCCAGCAGTTACGTCCATGGGGGGAACACTGAAGCTTTCTTT.

This rearrangement joins TRBV15 to TRBJ2-1; TRBD1 might be the D (5 bases). The germline V gene has CDR1 LNHNV and CDR2 YYDKDF (reference sequence). V lost 4 bases and J 8 bases, leaving 12 bases between the germline ends. CDR3 length: 13 amino acids. The CDR3 loop reads CATSNLQGYEQFF. In DNA, the CDR3 is TGTGCCACCAGCAATTTGCAGGGCTATGAGCAGTTCTTC.